The 6 T cell receptor beta chains given below trace back to one sample, sequenced in a study of OX40 agonist ivuxolimab in advanced cancers. To prepare the library, the immunoSEQ multiplex PCR assay was applied. TCRdb limited this immuneACCESS table to in-frame rearrangements with V and J called. A share of clones is missing; checked studies link under half to unresolved V genes, and the rest is unexplained. For this sample there are 75,000 to 90,000 clones; approximately 90% appear just once. Of the sample, more than 0.95% falls within the top ten clones. The material sequenced was CD4+ or CD8+ T cells sorted from blood, taken in a trial of the OX40 agonist ivuxolimab. The receptors stem from an adult with an advanced solid tumor such as melanoma, head and neck, liver or kidney cancer.

This chain uses TRBV7-3 with TRBJ1-5, with 10 bases aligning to TRBD1. With V trimmed by 2 bases and J by 0 bases, 4 bases remained unmatched. CDR1 and CDR2 (germline): SGHTA, FQGTGA. This CDR3 region has 17 residues. The CDR3, as DNA: TGTGCCAGCAGCTTATCCGGACAGGGGGTTAGCAATCAGCCCCAGCATTTT. Its translation: CASSLSGQGVSNQPQHF. Using reference TRBV7-3 and TRBJ1-5 for the parts outside the CDR3, the full variable domain is GAGVSQTPSNKVTEKGKYVELRCDPISGHTALYWYRQSLGQGPEFLIYFQGTGAADDSGLPNDRFFAVRPEGSVSTLKIQRTERGDSAVYLCASSLSGQGVSNQPQHFGDGTRLSIL.

This clone was detected once. The rearrangement uses TRBV28 and TRBJ2-2; possibly TRBD1 for D (6 bases). The CDR3 sequence is 15 residues long. Trimming stripped 5 bases from V and 4 bases from J, with 14 bases between. Germline CDR1 reads MDHEN; CDR2 reads SYDVKM. Here the CDR3 DNA reads TGTGCCAGCAGTACAATCTCAGGGGCCACCGGGGAGCTGTTTTTT. This gives the protein CASSTISGATGELFF.

This clone was recorded once. This rearrangement joins TRBV19 to TRBJ2-4; a possible D gene is TRBD2 (5 bases). The V end lost 4 bases, the J end lost 0 bases, and 10 bases lay between the germline ends. Germline loops: CDR1 LNHDA, CDR2 SQIVND (reference sequence). The CDR3 contains 15 residues. The CDR3 here is CASSKRELAKNIQYF. Written as DNA, the CDR3 is TGTGCCAGTAGTAAGAGGGAACTAGCCAAAAACATTCAGTACTTC.

CDR3 DNA: TGTGCCAGTTTTGGAAGGCACATCAGCTCCTACGAGCAGTACTTC. Translating gives CASFGRHISSYEQYF. J is TRBJ2-7 and V is TRBV18, with D uncertain. The CDR3 runs 15 residues. The germline V and J ends were trimmed by 9 bases and 0 bases, with 18 bases remaining between them. Germline assignment: CDR1 KGHSH and CDR2 LQKENI.

V usage is TRBV6-5 and J usage is TRBJ2-3; D is unclear. The CDR3 consists of 14 residues. Trimming stripped 6 bases from V and 3 bases from J, with 13 bases between. The germline gives CDR1 MNHEY, CDR2 SVGAGI. The CDR3 is CASRTYYGTDTQYF. Here the CDR3 DNA reads TGTGCCAGCAGAACGTACTATGGGACAGATACGCAGTATTTT.

The rearrangement links TRBV5-4 to TRBJ1-1, with no clear D. CDR3 length: 15 residues. V lost 0 bases and J lost 3, with 12 bases in between. Germline CDR1 reads SGHNT; CDR2 reads YYREEE (reference sequence). The CDR3 DNA reads TGTGCCAGCAGCTTGGCCATACAACCGGACACTGAAGCTTTCTTT. Translation gives CASSLAIQPDTEAFF.